The clone carrying this TCR beta chain was found many times. MiXCR was run by TCRdb on the 5' RACE reads, yielding one entry per CDR3 protein. The repertoire holds tens of thousands of distinct CDR3 sequences, with 10% as singletons. The data were taken from a study of neurological immune-mediated disorders. The time point was: longitudinal time-point 1 (baseline). The germline CDR1 and CDR2 sequences are DFQATT and SNEGSKA (reference sequence). V dropped 6 bases and J dropped 4; count of bases not matched to a gene: 12. The CDR3 covers 16 residues. The genes are TRBV20-1 and TRBJ2-2; 9 bases align to TRBD2. This sequence originates from a woman aged 35 to 49 in good health. The sequencing sample was made of PBMCs. CDR3 residues: CSAGGSGGLRTGELFF. DNA of the CDR3: TGCAGTGCCGGGGGTAGCGGGGGTCTACGCACCGGGGAGCTGTTTTTT.